Below, 23 T cell receptor beta chains from the same sample are listed, as sequenced in a study of blood T cell repertoires in COVID-19. Some clones are missing from TCRdb's copy, which holds only in-frame ones; the method was immunoSEQ multiplex PCR. The sample yields roughly 200,000 clones, under 90% seen once. The sequenced sample was peripheral blood. Every receptor here comes from an elderly woman with COVID-19, enrolled during active disease.

The chain carries TRBV18 and TRBJ1-1; the D is unclear. CDR1 is KGHSH, CDR2 LQKENI, per germline. CDR3 length: 13 residues. V was trimmed by 6 bases and J by 0 bases, leaving 8 bases between them. CDR3 DNA: TGTGCCAGCTCCCGCGGGATGAACACTGAAGCTTTCTTT. Encoded protein: CASSRGMNTEAFF.

This clone has just one count. Written as DNA, the CDR3 is TGTGCCAGCAGTAGCCGGGACAGGGCCTATGGCTACACCTTC. Encoded protein: CASSSRDRAYGYTF. V gene TRBV6-5 combines with J gene TRBJ1-2; 9 bases align to TRBD1. Germline CDR1 is MNHEY and CDR2 is SVGAGI. V was clipped by 5 bases and J by 4 bases; unmatched bases: 5. The CDR3 covers 14 residues.

The sample holds one count of this clone. The J gene is TRBJ2-2, the V gene TRBV6-5; 9 bases are a match to TRBD1. The CDR3 consists of 14 residues. J lost 5 bases, V lost 7 bases, and 5 bases had no gene match. Per germline, CDR1 MNHEY and CDR2 SVGAGI. CDR3 in DNA: TGTGCCAGCACCGGGACAGGGAGTACCGGGGAGCTGTTTTTT. Protein product: CASTGTGSTGELFF.

The J gene is TRBJ1-5, the V gene TRBV2; 10 bases line up with TRBD1. The length of the CDR3 is 14 residues. Trimming removed 7 bases from V and 2 bases from J; junction bases left unmatched: 2. CDR1 and CDR2 from the germline V gene are SNHLY and FYNNEI. The CDR3 sequence: CASIGTGGNQPQHF. CDR3 DNA: TGTGCCAGCATTGGGACAGGGGGCAATCAGCCCCAGCATTTT.

The chain employs TRBV28 and TRBJ1-6, with 7 nucleotides matching TRBD1. The germline gives CDR1 MDHEN, CDR2 SYDVKM. J was trimmed by 5 bases and V by 5 bases; bases with no gene match: 6. The CDR3 is 15 amino acids. The CDR3 DNA sequence: TGTGCCAGCAGTACCCTACAGGGGAATAATTCACCCCTCCACTTT. Translated, it gives CASSTLQGNNSPLHF.

The chain joins TRBV5-1 to TRBJ1-2; maybe TRBD1 (5 bases). Looked up from germline, CDR1 is SGHRS and CDR2 is YFSETQ. Between the trimmed V and J ends, which lost 4 bases and 8 bases, there was a span of 27 bases. This CDR3 region has 17 residues. The CDR3 DNA sequence: TGCGCCAGCAGCCCACTACAGGACATCGGATCCGAACGGGGCTACACCTTC. Protein sequence: CASSPLQDIGSERGYTF.

This chain links TRBV6-5 with TRBJ2-5; a possible D gene is TRBD1 (6 bases). Germline loops: CDR1 MNHEY, CDR2 SVGAGI. The ends were cut back, 8 bases at V and 6 bases at J, with 16 bases in the middle. There are 13 residues in the CDR3. The CDR3 coding sequence is TGTGCCAGCGCAGTCCCGGGACAAAAGACCCAGTACTTC. Its translation is CASAVPGQKTQYF.

This clone has a single count. Here the CDR3 DNA reads TGCGCCAGCAGTGTCAGCCCGGGGGAACGAGGATCACCCCTCCACTTT. Residues: CASSVSPGERGSPLHF. The genes are TRBV4-1 and TRBJ1-6, with D possibly matching TRBD1 (5 bases). Per the germline V gene, CDR1 is MGHRA and CDR2 is YSYEKL. Trimming removed 6 bases from V and 10 bases from J, with 22 bases in between. The CDR3 spans 16 residues.

This clone has only a few counts. Here the CDR3 reads CASSPLGGEKLFF. CDR3 sequence (DNA): TGTGCCAGCAGCCCCCTGGGGGGGGAAAAACTGTTTTTT. The V call is TRBV3-1 (or the pseudogene TRBV3-2), the J call TRBJ1-4, with a possible D match to TRBD1 (5 bases). V was trimmed by 4 bases and J by 8 bases, leaving 11 bases between them. The CDR3 is 13 amino acids. Per the germline V gene, CDR1 is LGHDT and CDR2 is YNNKEL (reference sequence).

V gene TRBV28 combines with J gene TRBJ2-7; 8 positions match TRBD1. The CDR3 extends over 13 amino acids. V dropped 5 bases and J dropped 6; count of bases not matched to a gene: 6. Per germline, CDR1 MDHEN and CDR2 SYDVKM. The CDR3 DNA follows: TGTGCCAGCAGTGCAGGACAGGGTTTCGAGCAGTACTTC. It is translated as CASSAGQGFEQYF.

This chain links TRBV6-5 with TRBJ1-2; 7 nucleotides line up with TRBD1. J gave up 11 bases and V 7 bases, and 13 bases lay outside the gene matches. Germline loops: CDR1 MNHEY, CDR2 SVGAGI. The CDR3 totals 13 residues. In DNA form, the CDR3 reads TGTGCCAGCAACATTGAACTGGGACAGCCATACACCTTC. Translated, it gives CASNIELGQPYTF.

The rearrangement uses TRBV2 and TRBJ1-2; D remains unclear. This CDR3 has 13 residues. Germline lookup yields CDR1 SNHLY and CDR2 FYNNEI. V was trimmed by 8 bases and J by 0 bases, leaving 10 bases between them. The CDR3 protein is CASRKGANYGYTF. In DNA form, the CDR3 reads TGTGCCAGCCGGAAAGGAGCTAACTATGGCTACACCTTC. Variable domain in full (rest from reference TRBV2 and TRBJ1-2): EPEVTQTPSHQVTQMGQEVILRCVPISNHLYFYWYRQILGQKVEFLVSFYNNEISEKSEIFDDQFSVERPDGSNFTLKIRSTKLEDSAMYFCASRKGANYGYTFGSGTRLTVV.

This sequence joins TRBV7-9 and TRBJ1-2; D unresolved. The CDR3 spans 13 residues. Per germline, CDR1 SEHNR and CDR2 FQNEAQ (reference sequence). V was cut by 5 bases and J by 6 bases, with 13 bases left in between. CDR3 nucleotide sequence: TGTGCCAGCAGCACAGAGACCGGGGATGGCTACACCTTC. Its translation: CASSTETGDGYTF. The complete variable domain, with remaining parts taken from reference TRBV7-9 and TRBJ1-2, reads DTGVSQNPRHKITKRGQNVTFRCDPISEHNRLYWYRQTLGQGPEFLTYFQNEAQLEKSRLLSDRFSAERPKGSFSTLEIQRTEQGDSAMYLCASSTETGDGYTFGSGTRLTVV.

V usage is TRBV28 and J usage is TRBJ2-1; TRBD2 is a possible D gene (7 bases). The CDR3 has 14 residues. The germline V and J ends were trimmed by 3 bases and 10 bases, with 16 bases remaining between them. Germline loops: CDR1 MDHEN, CDR2 SYDVKM. CDR3 sequence reads: CASSLPGGGGEQFF. The DNA of the CDR3 is TGTGCCAGCAGTTTGCCGGGAGGAGGGGGGGAGCAGTTCTTC.

This clone was detected a few times. The chain joins TRBV9 to TRBJ2-1; TRBD2 agrees at 12 bases. The germline V gene encodes CDR1 SGDLS and CDR2 YYNGEE. The CDR3 is 16 amino acids. The junction had 11 bases not matched to a gene; V was cut back by 4 bases and J by 9 bases. CDR3: CASSLELAGGLIEQFF. In DNA, the CDR3 is TGTGCCAGCAGCTTGGAACTAGCGGGGGGATTAATTGAGCAGTTCTTC. The full variable domain, its missing parts supplied by reference TRBV9 and TRBJ2-1, is DSGVTQTPKHLITATGQRVTLRCSPRSGDLSVYWYQQSLDQGLQFLIQYYNGEERAKGNILERFSAQQFPDLHSELNLSSLELGDSALYFCASSLELAGGLIEQFFGPGTRLTVL.

V and J are TRBV19 and TRBJ1-1; D ambiguous. V lost 5 bases and J lost 1, with 5 bases in between. CDR3 size: 12 residues. Looked up from germline, CDR1 is LNHDA and CDR2 is SQIVND (reference sequence). The CDR3 is CASSRENTEAFF. The CDR3 DNA is TGTGCCAGTAGTCGGGAGAACACTGAAGCTTTCTTT.

The rearrangement joins TRBV5-6 to TRBJ1-1, with 8 bases identical to TRBD1. The CDR3 has 13 amino acids. The germline CDR1 and CDR2 sequences are SGHDT and YYEEEE. The V segment lost 4 bases and the J segment 5 bases; nucleotides outside the gene matches: 4. CDR3 DNA: TGTGCCAGCAGCCCGGACAGGGTAACTGAAGCTTTCTTT. Its protein is CASSPDRVTEAFF.

With regard to this clone: The junction departs from germline at one end; a sequencing error may be responsible. V is TRBV7-9 and J is TRBJ1-6; the D is unclear. This CDR3 comprises 14 residues. Germline V gene data show CDR1 as SEHNR and CDR2 as FQNEAQ (reference sequence). CDR3 sequence: CASSPSPYNSPLHF. In nucleotides, the CDR3 is TGTGCCAGCAGCCCTTCACCCTACAATTCACCCCTCCACTTT. The whole variable domain, filled in from reference TRBV7-9 and TRBJ1-6, reads DTGVSQNPRHKITKRGQNVTFRCDPISEHNRLYWYRQTLGQGPEFLTYFQNEAQLEKSRLLSDRFSAERPKGSFSTLEIQRTEQGDSAMYLCASSPSPYNSPLHFGNGTRLTVT.

The chain combines TRBV3-1 (or the pseudogene TRBV3-2) with TRBJ1-5; TRBD1 is a possible D gene (6 bases). CDR1 and CDR2 from the germline V gene are LGHDT and YNNKEL (reference sequence). The CDR3 totals 14 residues. With 3 bases removed from V and 2 bases from J, the gap between germline ends came to 8 bases. CDR3 coding DNA: TGTGCCAGCAGCCAGACAGGCGGCAATCAGCCCCAGCATTTT. Its protein product is CASSQTGGNQPQHF.

This clone was observed a handful of times. V usage is TRBV18 and J usage is TRBJ2-7; possibly TRBD1 for D (7 bases). Germline-derived CDR1 and CDR2 are KGHSH and LQKENI. Trimming took 6 bases from V and 2 from J, leaving 17 bases between them. The CDR3 is 15 amino acids. The CDR3 DNA reads TGTGCCAGCTCCCTTCGACAGGGACTCGCCTACGAGCAGTACTTC. Its protein is CASSLRQGLAYEQYF. Using reference TRBV18 and TRBJ2-7 for the parts outside the CDR3, the full variable domain is NAGVMQNPRHLVRRRGQEARLRCSPMKGHSHVYWYRQLPEEGLKFMVYLQKENIIDESGMPKERFSAEFPKEGPSILRIQQVVRGDSAAYFCASSLRQGLAYEQYFGPGTRLTVT.

In its sample, this clone was seen once. V gene TRBV5-1 combines with J gene TRBJ2-3; 10 bases fit TRBD2. Germline V gives CDR1 SGHRS, CDR2 YFSETQ. The junction had 5 bases not matched to a gene; V was cut back by 4 bases and J by 6 bases. The CDR3 length is 14 residues. As DNA, the CDR3 is TGCGCCAGCAGCCTAACTAGCGGGATTGATACGCAGTATTTT. It translates to CASSLTSGIDTQYF.

The V call is TRBV7-3, the J call TRBJ2-1; 8 bases match TRBD2. The CDR3 has 16 residues. CDR1 is SGHTA, CDR2 FQGTGA, per germline. After removal of 2 bases from V and 7 bases from J, the junction contained 10 bases not matched to a gene. The CDR3 DNA sequence: TGTGCCAGCAGCTTAGGGAGGGCTAGCGGGCGGAATGAGCAGTTCTTC. It yields the protein CASSLGRASGRNEQFF.

The V gene is TRBV7-9, the J gene TRBJ1-1; 7 bases are shared with TRBD1. V shed 5 bases, J shed 2 bases, and the junction held 5 bases outside the gene matches. This CDR3 comprises 14 residues. Germline values: CDR1 SEHNR, CDR2 FQNEAQ (reference sequence). CDR3 coding DNA: TGTGCCAGCAGCCCGAGGGGGCAAAACACTGAAGCTTTCTTT. Its translation is CASSPRGQNTEAFF.